This is a list of T cell receptor beta chains from one sample in a study of blood T cell repertoires in COVID-19. The table came from immunoSEQ multiplex PCR; TCRdb's copy has only in-frame clones and leaves some out. The table shows about 250,000 clones, with about 90% occurring only once. The sequencing sample was made of peripheral blood. The receptors were sampled from a man aged 25 to 45 with COVID-19, enrolled during active disease. CDR3s include the opening cysteine and the closing phenylalanine or tryptophan. D genes are given only for firm matches. Clone size is stated in some rows and not others, as once, few, many or a class when expanded.

TRBJ2-1 - TRBD2 TRBV5-1 TGCGCCAGCAGCCCGGGACTAGCGGGGGGGTACTACAATGAGCAGTTCTTC CASSPGLAGGYYNEQFF
TRBJ2-7 few - TRBV9 TGTGCCAGCAGCGTAGGGTCCGGGTCCTACGAGCAGTACTTC CASSVGSGSYEQYF
TRBJ1-1 - - TRBV9 TGTGCCAGCAACATTCAGGGTTGGGACACTGAAGCTTTCTTT CASNIQGWDTEAFF
TRBJ2-7 - TRBD1 TRBV6-5 TGTGCCAGCAGAGCTCGACAGGGGTACGAGCAGTACTTC CASRARQGYEQYF
TRBJ1-1 - - TRBV7-2 TGTGCCAGCAGCCCGTCGGTCACCACGAACACTGAAGCTTTCTTT CASSPSVTTNTEAFF
TRBJ2-3 - - TRBV5-1 TGCGCCAGCAGCTTGGTCGATAGTTATACGCAGTATTTT CASSLVDSYTQYF
TRBJ1-4 - - TRBV5-5 TGTGCCAGCAGCCCCGGTGTTGGGGGGTTAAATGAAAAACTGTTTTTT CASSPGVGGLNEKLFF
TRBJ2-7 - - TRBV16 TGTGCCAGCAGCCAATCTGGCAGCTCCTACGAGCAGTACTTC CASSQSGSSYEQYF
TRBJ2-7 - TRBD1 TRBV7-9 TGTGCCAGCAGCTTAACGGGACAGGGCTTTGATTACGAGCAGTACTTC CASSLTGQGFDYEQYF
TRBJ1-5 - - TRBV28 TGTGCCAGCAGTTTGGAGACAGGAAACAATCAGCCCCAGCATTTT CASSLETGNNQPQHF
TRBJ2-1 few - TRBV14 TGTGCCAGCAGCCAAGAAGGGGGCGGGGGGCCACATTTCTTC CASSQEGGGGPHFF
TRBJ2-1 - TRBD2 TRBV5-1 TGCGCCAGCAGCTTGGGCCTAGCGGGGGGGCCGCATGAGCAGTTCTTC CASSLGLAGGPHEQFF
TRBJ1-2 - - TRBV30 TGTGCCTGGAGTGTACGGTCAAACTCCTATGGCTACACCTTC CAWSVRSNSYGYTF
TRBJ1-2 - - TRBV12-3/TRBV12-4 TGTGCCAGCAGGCTGACAGGTTGGTATGGCTACACCTTC CASRLTGWYGYTF
TRBJ2-7 - - TRBV27 TGTGCCAGCAGCCCCCACAACTCCTACGAGCAGTACTTC CASSPHNSYEQYF
TRBJ1-2 - - TRBV6-5 TGTGCCAGCAGTTACGGGGCAGACTATGGCTACACCTTC CASSYGADYGYTF
TRBJ2-5 - - TRBV9 TGTGCCAGCAGCCCCCAGTCCCAAGAGACCCAGTACTTC CASSPQSQETQYF
TRBJ1-2 - TRBD1 TRBV27 TGTGCCAGCAGGAGTCCCGGACAGGGCTATGGCTACACCTTC CASRSPGQGYGYTF
TRBJ2-7 - - TRBV4-1 TGCGCCAGCAGCCAAGAGGGGGGAACGGGGCACGAGCAGTACTTC CASSQEGGTGHEQYF
TRBJ1-2 - - TRBV7-9 TGTGCCAGCAGCTTCGAGGCAGGGGAAGGCTACACCTTC CASSFEAGEGYTF
TRBJ1-2 - TRBD1 TRBV18 TGTGCCAGCTCACCACCCTCCCTCCCAGGGGGGTGGGATGGCTACACCTTC CASSPPSLPGGWDGYTF
TRBJ2-2 - - TRBV18 TGTGCCAGCTCACCACCGGGGAGACCCACCGGGGAGCTGTTTTTT CASSPPGRPTGELFF
TRBJ1-5 - TRBD1 TRBV6-1 TGTGCCAGCAGTGAACGGACAGGGAGGTATAGCAATCAGCCCCAGCATTTT CASSERTGRYSNQPQHF
TRBJ1-2 - - TRBV5-4 TGTGCCAGCAGTGGGGGGTTCTCTAACTATGGCTACACCTTC CASSGGFSNYGYTF
TRBJ1-5 - - TRBV12-3/TRBV12-4 TGTGCCAGCAGTTTGGCATCCGATCAGCCCCAGCATTTT CASSLASDQPQHF
TRBJ1-2 - - TRBV18 TGTGCCAGCTCGCAGAGCGGGGGTGGGGCTAACTATGGCTACACCTTC CASSQSGGGANYGYTF
TRBJ2-2 once TRBD2 TRBV9 TGTGCCAGCAGCGGACTAGCGGGGTCCACCGGGGAGCTGTTTTTT CASSGLAGSTGELFF
TRBJ2-7 - - TRBV20-1 TGCAGTGCTAGTGCCTACTCGGGGGGCTCTGGCTCCTACGAGCAGTACTTC CSASAYSGGSGSYEQYF
TRBJ2-5 - - TRBV6-5 TGTGCCAGCACACCAGGTTTCGCAGGGGGGGAGACCCAGTACTTC CASTPGFAGGETQYF